Listed here is a single T cell receptor beta chain. Other DNA sequences of this sample code for an identical CDR3. As originally analysed: The authors estimated nucleated cell counts from reference gene primer amplification. The table came from immunoSEQ multiplex PCR; TCRdb's copy has only in-frame clones and leaves some out. V, J and clone size were drawn from that table, and D and trimming were deduced from the DNA. The sample lists some 150,000 clones, 85% to 90% occurring once. This record comes from a study of blood T cell repertoires in COVID-19. As for the study in general: There were acute and convalescent COVID-19 samples, and they came from the United States, Italy and Spain. In each case, the material was cDNA or gDNA derived from T cells, B-cell-depleted T cells, or PBMCs.

Looked up from germline, CDR1 is SGHRS and CDR2 is YFSETQ. V lost 1 base to trimming and J lost 7 bases, with 9 bases between them. This CDR3 contains 13 residues. The receptor was isolated from a woman of 80 years or more with acute or convalescent COVID-19. The rearrangement links TRBV5-1 to TRBJ2-1; perhaps TRBD1 as D (5 bases). The sequenced sample consisted of peripheral blood. CDR3 region: CASSLSRGNEQFF. DNA of the CDR3: TGCGCCAGCAGCTTGAGTAGGGGTAATGAGCAGTTCTTC.